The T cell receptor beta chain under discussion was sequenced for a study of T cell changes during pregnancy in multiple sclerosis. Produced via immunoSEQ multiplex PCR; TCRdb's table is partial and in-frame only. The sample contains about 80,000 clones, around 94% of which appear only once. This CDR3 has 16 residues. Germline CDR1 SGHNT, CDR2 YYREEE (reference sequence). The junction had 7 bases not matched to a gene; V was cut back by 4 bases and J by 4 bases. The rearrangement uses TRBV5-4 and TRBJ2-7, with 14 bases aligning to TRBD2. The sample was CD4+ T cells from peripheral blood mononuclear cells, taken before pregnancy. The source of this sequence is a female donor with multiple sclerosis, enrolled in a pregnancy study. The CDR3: CASSRGLAGVKYEQYF. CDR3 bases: TGTGCCAGCAGCCGGGGACTAGCGGGGGTGAAGTACGAGCAGTACTTC.